This TCR beta chain was observed in a study of cytomegalovirus exposure and HLA in healthy donors. Study findings and constraints: CMV serostatus was the sole immune exposure information available. In a later analysis, at a false discovery rate of 0.05, 15,000 to 20,000 TCR beta sequences were associated with HLA alleles. A later analysis reportedly found fewer N-insertions in an Asian-associated ancestry cluster than the roughly 680-donor mean.

V dropped 5 bases and J dropped 4; count of bases not matched to a gene: 6. The germline CDR1 and CDR2 sequences are MNHNS and SASEGT. The CDR3 extends over 14 amino acids. In the PCR, 60 Vbeta and 13 Jbeta primers were used. Profiled with immunoSEQ multiplex PCR; TCRdb holds only in-frame clones, not every one. The repertoire holds over 90,000 clones, with about four fifths as singletons. Worth noting for this clone: The antigen is undetermined.

What was sequenced was PBMCs. The TCR sequence derives from a man in his forties in good health and CMV-seropositive. This chain links TRBV6-1 with TRBJ1-1; 8 positions agree with TRBD1. CDR3 region: CASSLTGAGTEAFF. Written as DNA, the CDR3 is TGTGCCAGCAGTTTGACAGGGGCGGGCACTGAAGCTTTCTTT.